The 29 T cell receptor beta chains below were found in one sample sequenced in a study of T cell responses to AZD1222 COVID-19 vaccine. Libraries were prepared by immunoSEQ multiplex PCR; TCRdb keeps only in-frame clonotypes and omits some of them. The data hold about 120,000 clones, with roughly 91% observed a single time. Sequencing used peripheral blood, obtained on day 0 of AZD1222 vaccination. These receptor sequences come from an adult in good health.

The chain joins TRBV19 to TRBJ2-6; D unresolved. The CDR3 has 14 amino acids. Germline values: CDR1 LNHDA, CDR2 SQIVND (reference sequence). The V gene lost 6 bases and the J gene lost 4 bases, with 10 bases spanning the gap. CDR3 coding DNA: TGTGCCAGTAGGGAACAATCCGGGGCCAACGTCCTGACTTTC. Residues: CASREQSGANVLTF. Variable domain in full (rest from reference TRBV19 and TRBJ2-6): DGGITQSPKYLFRKEGQNVTLSCEQNLNHDAMYWYRQDPGQGLRLIYYSQIVNDFQKGDIAEGYSVSREKKESFPLTVTSAQKNPTAFYLCASREQSGANVLTFGAGSRLTVL.

J is TRBJ1-5 and V is TRBV6-1; the match to TRBD1 covers 8 bases. J was trimmed by 3 bases and V by 4 bases; bases with no gene match: 5. The CDR3 covers 15 residues. Germline loops: CDR1 MNHNS, CDR2 SASEGT. Written as DNA, the CDR3 is TGTGCCAGCAGTGGAGCGACAGGGGTCAATCAGCCCCAGCATTTT. It codes for CASSGATGVNQPQHF.

The chain has TRBV6-6 and TRBJ2-6; D tentatively fits TRBD1 or TRBD2 (7 bases each). The germline V gene encodes CDR1 MNHNY and CDR2 SVGAGI (reference sequence). Trimming stripped 10 bases from V and 0 bases from J, with 16 bases between. The CDR3 has 16 amino acids. The CDR3 sequence is CATQGGSISGANVLTF. The DNA of the CDR3 is TGTGCCACCCAGGGGGGGTCCATCTCTGGGGCCAACGTCCTGACTTTC.

This clone has more than one count but fewer than ten. This chain joins TRBV19 and TRBJ2-5; unclear D gene. V was clipped by 3 bases and J by 3 bases, with 2 bases between them. The CDR3 runs 11 residues. Germline CDR1 and CDR2: LNHDA and SQIVND (reference sequence). CDR3 sequence: CASSMKETQYF. The DNA for the CDR3 is TGTGCCAGTAGTATGAAAGAGACCCAGTACTTC.

The chain employs TRBV24-1 and TRBJ2-1, with 10 bases matching TRBD1. The V gene end was trimmed by 3 bases and the J gene end by 7 bases; junction bases not matched to a gene: 8. This CDR3 has 16 amino acids. Germline V gives CDR1 KGHDR, CDR2 SFDVKD. CDR3 region: CATSDQLPGQGNEQFF. In nucleotides, the CDR3 is TGTGCCACCAGTGATCAACTCCCGGGACAGGGGAATGAGCAGTTCTTC.

Regarding this clone: The sample has other DNA sequences that encode this CDR3 too. The chain links TRBV28 to TRBJ1-6; a possible D gene is TRBD1 (6 bases). CDR3 length: 14 amino acids. V was shortened by 2 bases and J by 6 bases, with 8 bases between the two germline ends. The germline gives CDR1 MDHEN, CDR2 SYDVKM. As DNA, the CDR3 is TGTGCCAGCAGTTTACAGGACAGTAATTCACCCCTCCACTTT. Translating it yields CASSLQDSNSPLHF. Filled out from reference TRBV28 and TRBJ1-6, the complete variable domain reads DVKVTQSSRYLVKRTGEKVFLECVQDMDHENMFWYRQDPGLGLRLIYFSYDVKMKEKGDIPEGYSVSREKKERFSLILESASTNQTSMYLCASSLQDSNSPLHFGNGTRLTVT.

This clone was picked up a small number of times. This rearrangement joins TRBV18 to TRBJ1-5, with D tentatively TRBD1 (5 bases). Germline V gene data show CDR1 as KGHSH and CDR2 as LQKENI. This CDR3 contains 15 residues. V dropped 4 bases and J dropped 2 bases, with 12 bases sitting between them. In DNA form, the CDR3 reads TGTGCCAGCTCACACGCAGGGAGGGGCAATCAGCCCCAGCATTTT. This encodes CASSHAGRGNQPQHF.

The rearrangement uses TRBV24-1 and TRBJ2-7, with 8 bases fitting TRBD1. Germline CDR1 reads KGHDR; CDR2 reads SFDVKD. CDR3 size: 15 residues. V trimming: 6 bases; J trimming: 6 bases; junction bases outside the gene matches: 12. The CDR3 spells CATSHQGQGEGEQYF. The CDR3 DNA is TGTGCCACCAGTCATCAAGGACAGGGTGAGGGCGAGCAGTACTTC.

This sequence joins TRBV29-1 and TRBJ1-1; the D is unclear. The CDR3 contains 13 residues. The germline V gene has CDR1 SQVTM and CDR2 ANQGSEA. V was cut by 5 bases and J by 4 bases, with 14 bases left in between. The CDR3 DNA is TGCAGCGTTTTGGGTGGGCGGAGCACTGAAGCTTTCTTT. It specifies CSVLGGRSTEAFF. The whole variable domain, remainder taken from reference TRBV29-1 and TRBJ1-1, is SAVISQKPSRDICQRGTSLTIQCQVDSQVTMMFWYRQQPGQSLTLIATANQGSEATYESGFVIDKFPISRPNLTFSTLTVSNMSPEDSSIYLCSVLGGRSTEAFFGQGTRLTVV.

The chain joins TRBV6-1 to TRBJ1-5; D possibly corresponds to TRBD1 (5 bases). The V end lost 2 bases, the J end lost 1 base, and 15 bases lay between the germline ends. The CDR3 length is 17 residues. Germline assignment: CDR1 MNHNS and CDR2 SASEGT. CDR3 in amino acids: CASSERNGGVSNQPQHF. CDR3 sequence (DNA): TGTGCCAGCAGTGAAAGGAATGGAGGGGTGAGCAATCAGCCCCAGCATTTT.

The rearrangement links TRBV18 to TRBJ1-1; D possibly corresponds to TRBD1 (5 bases). The CDR3 consists of 16 residues. Germline loops: CDR1 KGHSH, CDR2 LQKENI. V dropped 3 bases and J dropped 6 bases, with 20 bases sitting between them. The DNA for the CDR3 is TGTGCCAGCTCACCCCTGCTGGGGCCCCGGCGGTCTGAAGCTTTCTTT. It specifies CASSPLLGPRRSEAFF. Combining the CDR3 with reference TRBV18 and TRBJ1-1 gives the whole variable domain NAGVMQNPRHLVRRRGQEARLRCSPMKGHSHVYWYRQLPEEGLKFMVYLQKENIIDESGMPKERFSAEFPKEGPSILRIQQVVRGDSAAYFCASSPLLGPRRSEAFFGQGTRLTVV.

The chain joins TRBV12-3 or TRBV12-4 to TRBJ1-1; 8 bases map to TRBD1. CDR3 length: 13 amino acids. Losses at the gene ends were 6 bases for V and 8 bases for J; bases not matched to a gene: 8. The CDR3 DNA reads TGTGCCAGCAGCCCAGGGGGCCTACCAGAAGCTTTCTTT. It translates to CASSPGGLPEAFF.

This clone appeared a single time. The chain carries TRBV14 and TRBJ2-1; D call uncertain. Germline CDR1 reads SGHDN; CDR2 reads FVKESK. V shed 4 bases and J shed 6 bases, with 19 bases lying between them. The CDR3 loop spans 16 amino acids. The CDR3 region is CASSPYLSVTLNEQFF. CDR3 bases: TGTGCCAGCAGCCCGTACCTAAGCGTCACCCTCAATGAGCAGTTCTTC.

CDR3 in DNA: TGTGCCAGCGGCCCCGGTGGGGAAAACATTCAGTACTTC. Amino acids: CASGPGGENIQYF. V gene TRBV28 combines with J gene TRBJ2-4; D gene ambiguous. Per germline, CDR1 MDHEN and CDR2 SYDVKM. This CDR3 contains 13 residues. Deletions cut 8 bases from V and 5 bases from J, with 13 bases between.

Here the CDR3 reads CASQPGQTNTGELFF. In DNA form, the CDR3 reads TGTGCCAGTCAACCGGGACAGACGAACACCGGGGAGCTGTTTTTT. This rearrangement joins TRBV2 to TRBJ2-2; 7 nucleotides line up with TRBD1. The CDR3 is 15 amino acids. Germline V CDR1 and CDR2: SNHLY, FYNNEI. Trimming cost V 9 bases and J 0 bases; bases outside gene matches: 7.

The chain recombines TRBV5-1 with TRBJ2-2, with 8 bases matching TRBD1. Germline assignment: CDR1 SGHRS and CDR2 YFSETQ. The trim removed 4 bases at V and 7 bases at J, leaving 9 bases unmatched. The CDR3 loop spans 15 amino acids. CDR3 residues: CASSLTRGRNGELFF. In DNA form, the CDR3 reads TGCGCCAGCAGCCTGACCAGGGGGCGAAACGGGGAGCTGTTTTTT.

This chain joins TRBV6-1 and TRBJ1-5; D gene uncertain. Trimming took off 2 bases at V and 9 bases at J, with 14 bases between the two ends. CDR1 and CDR2 from the germline V gene are MNHNS and SASEGT. This CDR3 spans 14 amino acids. This CDR3 is CASSETGPRGPQHF. CDR3 coding DNA: TGTGCCAGCAGTGAAACCGGGCCCCGGGGGCCCCAGCATTTT.

The V and J genes are TRBV4-2 and TRBJ2-3, with D uncertain. Per germline, CDR1 LGHNA and CDR2 YNFKEQ. Trimming removed 0 bases at V and 0 bases at J, with 4 bases between. The CDR3 totals 14 residues. For the CDR3, the DNA is TGTGCCAGCAGCCAAGAGGACAGCACAGATACGCAGTATTTT. Its translation is CASSQEDSTDTQYF.

The chain employs TRBV6-5 and TRBJ1-5; 12 bases are a match to TRBD1. The germline CDR1 and CDR2 sequences are MNHEY and SVGAGI. The CDR3 is 15 amino acids. The junction had 4 bases not matched to a gene; V was cut back by 4 bases and J by 6 bases. CDR3 in amino acids: CASSSGQGASQPQHF. The CDR3 DNA sequence: TGTGCCAGCAGTTCGGGACAGGGGGCCAGTCAGCCCCAGCATTTT.

V usage is TRBV7-6 and J usage is TRBJ2-2; D not certain. Germline V lookup: CDR1 SGHVS, CDR2 FNYEAQ. The V and J ends lost 0 bases and 3 bases respectively, with 8 bases between them. This CDR3 contains 15 residues. The CDR3 nucleotides read TGTGCCAGCAGCTTAGCGGCCGAATACACCGGGGAGCTGTTTTTT. Its protein product is CASSLAAEYTGELFF.

The chain has TRBV19 and TRBJ2-1; 8 bases are shared with TRBD2. The junction had 13 bases not matched to a gene; V was cut back by 10 bases and J by 5 bases. Germline V lookup: CDR1 LNHDA, CDR2 SQIVND (reference sequence). The CDR3 extends over 15 amino acids. The CDR3, as DNA: TGTGCCACCGAAGGCCTAGCGGGTGGAAACAATGAGCAGTTCTTC. It yields the protein CATEGLAGGNNEQFF.

J is TRBJ2-7 and V is TRBV7-8; no clear D. This CDR3 has 12 amino acids. V was shortened by 2 bases and J by 6 bases, with 8 bases between the two germline ends. Looked up from germline, CDR1 is SGHVS and CDR2 is FQNEAQ. The DNA of the CDR3 is TGTGCCAGCAGCTTATCCCTCCCCGAGCAGTACTTC. Its translation is CASSLSLPEQYF.

The rearrangement joins TRBV18 to TRBJ2-2; D is possibly TRBD2 (5 bases). CDR3 length: 15 residues. Per the germline V gene, CDR1 is KGHSH and CDR2 is LQKENI. V lost 1 base to trimming and J lost 5 bases, with 11 bases between them. For the CDR3, the DNA is TGTGCCAGCTCACCACTGGAGGAATTAACCGGGGAGCTGTTTTTT. Amino acid sequence: CASSPLEELTGELFF.

The chain uses TRBV18 and TRBJ2-7; TRBD2 matches 9 bases. The germline V gene encodes CDR1 KGHSH and CDR2 LQKENI. The CDR3 covers 15 residues. Trimming took 2 bases from V and 6 from J; bases not matched to a gene: 8. The CDR3 loop is CASSPSAGGSGEQYF. The CDR3 nucleotides are TGTGCCAGCTCACCATCAGCGGGAGGATCCGGCGAGCAGTACTTC.

The V call is TRBV29-1, the J call TRBJ1-5; a possible D gene is TRBD1 (6 bases). This CDR3 has 13 residues. Germline CDR1 SQVTM, CDR2 ANQGSEA. The V end lost 7 bases, the J end lost 6 bases, and 16 bases lay between the germline ends. In DNA, the CDR3 is TGCAGCGCCGTGGGGGGGGCCGGTCAGCCCCAGCATTTT. It translates to CSAVGGAGQPQHF.

The chain has TRBV18 and TRBJ2-2; D possibly matches TRBD1 or TRBD2 (5 bases each). This CDR3 spans 17 amino acids. The V and J ends lost 0 bases and 1 base respectively, with 12 bases between them. Germline V gives CDR1 KGHSH, CDR2 LQKENI. CDR3 loop: CASSPPRGGWNTGELFF. As DNA, the CDR3 is TGTGCCAGCTCACCACCGAGGGGCGGATGGAACACCGGGGAGCTGTTTTTT. Combining the CDR3 with reference TRBV18 and TRBJ2-2 gives the whole variable domain NAGVMQNPRHLVRRRGQEARLRCSPMKGHSHVYWYRQLPEEGLKFMVYLQKENIIDESGMPKERFSAEFPKEGPSILRIQQVVRGDSAAYFCASSPPRGGWNTGELFFGEGSRLTVL.

The V gene is TRBV6-5, the J gene TRBJ1-1, with TRBD1 as a possible D gene (6 bases). Trimming shortened V by 2 bases and J by 5 bases, and 12 bases separated the two germline ends. Germline assignment: CDR1 MNHEY and CDR2 SVGAGI. There are 14 residues in the CDR3. CDR3 amino acids: CASSYGGQGTEAFF. The CDR3 DNA is TGTGCCAGCAGTTACGGCGGGCAGGGGACTGAAGCTTTCTTT.

J is TRBJ1-5 and V is TRBV10-1; D is uncertain. The V end was cut by 3 bases, the J end by 3 bases, with 9 bases between. Germline V CDR1 and CDR2: WNHNN, SYGVQD (reference sequence). There are 14 residues in the CDR3. CDR3 protein: CASSDFHSNQPQHF. Written as DNA, the CDR3 is TGCGCCAGCAGTGATTTCCATTCCAATCAGCCCCAGCATTTT.

J is TRBJ1-1 and V is TRBV6-1, with 9 bases fitting TRBD1. This CDR3 is built from 16 residues. Looked up from germline, CDR1 is MNHNS and CDR2 is SASEGT. Trimming at V came to 5 bases and at J to 5 bases, leaving 12 bases not matched to a gene. The CDR3 nucleotides read TGTGCCAGCAGTAAAGTTGGACAGGGGAGGAGGACTGAAGCTTTCTTT. As protein: CASSKVGQGRRTEAFF.